The 16 T cell receptor beta chains reported below all come from one sample, sequenced in a study of T cells in Graves' hyperthyroidism and ophthalmopathy. What was amplified from RNA transcripts were TCR beta CDR3 regions. The HTBI primer set served for first-round RT-PCR of the TCR CDR3. TCRdb itself ran the multiplex PCR reads through MiXCR, one entry per CDR3 protein. The data hold roughly 500,000 distinct CDR3 sequences, with around 43% observed a single time. The specimen was peripheral blood or thyroid tissue (not recorded which). The receptors originated from an adult woman with Graves' disease, either hyperthyroidism or ophthalmopathy (not recorded which).

V is TRBV29-1 and J is TRBJ1-6; D remains unclear. V lost 3 bases and J lost 6, with 9 bases in between. Germline V gene sequence: CDR1 SQVTM, CDR2 ANQGSEA. The CDR3 consists of 13 residues. The CDR3 bases are TGCAGCGTTGAGGGCGGGAGTAATTCACCCCTCCACTTT. It is translated as CSVEGGSNSPLHF.

The rearrangement uses TRBV11-1 and TRBJ2-7, with D unresolved. V lost 3 bases to trimming and J lost 5 bases, with 14 bases between them. In germline, CDR1 is SGHAT, CDR2 FQDESV (reference sequence). CDR3 length: 14 residues. The CDR3 DNA follows: TGTGCCAGCAGCTTCCCCCCCACCCCCGACGAGCAGTACTTC. It yields the protein CASSFPPTPDEQYF.

This clonotype was found many times. The CDR3 DNA reads as TGTGCCACCAGTGATTTGAAGGACGGATCCTACGAGCAGTACTTC. The encoded protein is CATSDLKDGSYEQYF. The chain joins TRBV24-1 to TRBJ2-7; D not resolved. The CDR3 spans 15 residues. Germline V gene lookup returns CDR1 KGHDR and CDR2 SFDVKD. V lost 0 bases and J 1 base, leaving 9 bases between the germline ends.

V gene TRBV7-2 combines with J gene TRBJ1-1; no firm D call. The CDR3 length is 15 residues. V was cut by 5 bases and J by 0 bases, with 13 bases left in between. CDR1 is SGHTA and CDR2 is FQGNSA in the germline V gene. CDR3 amino acids: CASSLGRIMNTEAFF. The CDR3, as DNA: TGTGCCAGCAGCCTCGGACGGATCATGAACACTGAAGCTTTCTTT.

This clonotype has only one observation. With a much larger clone just one base away, this may be a read error. The genes are TRBV28 and TRBJ1-2; D is perhaps TRBD1 (5 bases). Germline-derived CDR1 and CDR2 are MDHEN and SYDVKM. CDR3 length: 14 amino acids. The CDR3: CAISIATGAYGYTF. In nucleotides, the CDR3 is TGTGCCATCAGTATCGCGACCGGGGCCTATGGCTACACCTTC.

The V and J genes are TRBV7-9 and TRBJ1-2; 7 bases map to TRBD1. CDR1 and CDR2 (germline): SEHNR, FQNEAQ (reference sequence). The CDR3 has 15 amino acids. With 5 bases clipped from V and 6 bases from J, the junction kept 12 bases outside the gene matches. The CDR3 nucleotides are TGTGCCAGCAGCCCCCGGAGGGGGCCAGCCGATGGCTACACCTTC. It is translated as CASSPRRGPADGYTF. Based on the CDR3 plus reference TRBV7-9 and TRBJ1-2, the full variable domain is DTGVSQNPRHKITKRGQNVTFRCDPISEHNRLYWYRQTLGQGPEFLTYFQNEAQLEKSRLLSDRFSAERPKGSFSTLEIQRTEQGDSAMYLCASSPRRGPADGYTFGSGTRLTVV.

The rearrangement joins TRBV7-9 to TRBJ2-7; either TRBD1 or TRBD2 may supply D (5 bases each). The germline CDR1 and CDR2 sequences are SEHNR and FQNEAQ (reference sequence). V was pared by 5 bases and J by 4 bases, with 12 bases between. This CDR3 has 13 amino acids. The CDR3 bases are TGTGCCAGCAGCAACCGGGACGGATACGAGCAGTACTTC. Its protein is CASSNRDGYEQYF.

A word on this clonotype: Its ends do not fully match the called genes, so a read error is possible. The chain links TRBV18 to TRBJ1-1; the D is unclear. From germline, CDR1 is KGHSH and CDR2 LQKENI. The CDR3 has 12 residues. CDR3 sequence reads: CASSPPDARPDF. Written as DNA, the CDR3 is TGTGCCAGCTCACCACCGGACGCTAGGCCGGACTTT.

This clonotype was detected only a few times. The V gene is TRBV20-1, the J gene TRBJ1-2, with a possible D match to TRBD1 (5 bases). Germline assignment: CDR1 DFQATT and CDR2 SNEGSKA (reference sequence). The CDR3 is made up of 12 amino acids. Deletions cut 6 bases from V and 7 bases from J, with 15 bases between. The CDR3 region is CSAQTGARGYTF. Here the CDR3 DNA reads TGCAGTGCACAGACCGGGGCGCGTGGCTACACCTTC.

This clonotype appeared many times. This chain connects TRBV2 to TRBJ2-7, with 10 bases fitting TRBD1. V was pared by 6 bases and J by 1 base, with 3 bases of the junction left unmatched. Per germline, CDR1 SNHLY and CDR2 FYNNEI. The CDR3 spans 14 residues. The CDR3 sequence is CASRGQGQSYEQYF. For the CDR3, the DNA is TGTGCCAGCAGGGGACAGGGGCAATCCTACGAGCAGTACTTC.

There are a few counts of this clonotype. V usage is TRBV30 and J usage is TRBJ1-1, with a possible D match to TRBD1 (6 bases). The CDR3 is 14 amino acids. The V and J ends lost 3 bases and 4 bases respectively, with 15 bases between them. Germline CDR1 and CDR2: GTSNPN and SVGIG (reference sequence). Written as DNA, the CDR3 is TGTGCCTGGAGCTCTACAGGGTTTAGCACTGAAGCTTTCTTT. Its protein is CAWSSTGFSTEAFF.

This clonotype was counted ten times or more. The rearrangement links TRBV19 to TRBJ1-1, with TRBD1 identical over 7 bases. Germline CDR1 is LNHDA and CDR2 is SQIVND (reference sequence). This CDR3 has 15 amino acids. J gave up 1 base and V 3 bases, and 5 bases lay outside the gene matches. The DNA for the CDR3 is TGTGCCAGTAGTATTCCCGGGACAGAGAACACTGAAGCTTTCTTT. Translating it yields CASSIPGTENTEAFF.

V is TRBV2 and J is TRBJ1-3; D not resolved. CDR1 and CDR2 from the germline V gene are SNHLY and FYNNEI. V dropped 9 bases and J dropped 0 bases, with 12 bases sitting between them. This CDR3 contains 14 residues. CDR3 residues: CASQSTDSGNTIYF. Here the CDR3 DNA reads TGTGCCAGTCAATCCACCGACTCTGGAAACACCATATATTTT.

CDR3 bases: TGTGCCAGCAGCGCCCGCGTGAGAGCTTTCTTT. Amino acids: CASSARVRAFF. V usage is TRBV11-3 and J usage is TRBJ1-1; D unresolved. Germline CDR1 is SGHNT and CDR2 is YENEEA. Trimming removed 5 bases at V and 10 bases at J, with 11 bases between. The CDR3 has 11 amino acids. The entire variable domain, with the rest obtained from reference TRBV11-3 and TRBJ1-1, is as follows: EAGVVQSPRYKIIEKKQPVAFWCNPISGHNTLYWYLQNLGQGPELLIRYENEEAVDDSQLPKDRFSAERLKGVDSTLKIQPAELGDSAVYLCASSARVRAFFGQGTRLTVV.

The genes are TRBV20-1 and TRBJ2-7; the match to TRBD1 covers 11 bases. Germline V CDR1 and CDR2: DFQATT, SNEGSKA (reference sequence). The CDR3 runs to 15 residues. Unmatched junction bases numbered 8, after V lost 5 bases and J lost 2 bases. The CDR3 loop reads CSADPRDRGTYEQYF. DNA of the CDR3: TGCAGTGCTGACCCCCGGGACAGGGGGACCTACGAGCAGTACTTC.

This clonotype was seen many times. This rearrangement joins TRBV7-9 to TRBJ2-2, with 7 bases matching TRBD2. V shed 3 bases, J shed 1 base, and the junction held 5 bases outside the gene matches. There are 16 residues in the CDR3. Germline V lookup: CDR1 SEHNR, CDR2 FQNEAQ (reference sequence). This CDR3 is CASSFLSGMNTGELFF. CDR3 nucleotides: TGTGCCAGCAGCTTCCTGAGCGGGATGAACACCGGGGAGCTGTTTTTT.